What follows are 25 T cell receptor beta chains derived from one specimen sequenced in a study of T cell responses to AZD1222 COVID-19 vaccine (dated by TCRdb to about 2021). In the paper's terms, the time point label means: baseline before first vaccination. Libraries were built with the immunoSEQ multiplex PCR assay. TCRdb took over this immuneACCESS table, retaining in-frame rearrangements with V and J assigned. Such tables are incomplete; in checked studies, under half of the missing clones stem from an unresolved V gene, and the remainder is unexplained. In this sample the table shows 150,000 to 200,000 clones, over 80% of which occur a single time. The ten largest make up over 9.5% of the sample. The specimen comprised peripheral blood, sampled on day 0 of AZD1222 vaccination. These receptors came from an adult in good health.

The chain recombines TRBV2 with TRBJ1-1, with D unclear. The CDR3 contains 13 residues. The germline gives CDR1 SNHLY, CDR2 FYNNEI. V lost 2 bases and J lost 1, with 5 bases in between. CDR3: CASSELPNTEAFF. DNA of the CDR3: TGTGCCAGCAGTGAATTACCGAACACTGAAGCTTTCTTT.

The sample holds one count of this clone. The V gene is TRBV4-3, the J gene TRBJ1-3, with TRBD1 as a possible D gene (5 bases). Germline V gives CDR1 LGHNA, CDR2 YSLEER. Trimming left V 3 bases short and J 0 bases short, with 9 bases between. CDR3 length equals 15 residues. Here the CDR3 DNA reads TGCGCCAGCAGCCAGGGGACCGGCTCTGGAAACACCATATATTTT. The encoded protein is CASSQGTGSGNTIYF.

This clone has a single count. The V call is TRBV7-9, the J call TRBJ1-4, with a weak D call TRBD1 (5 bases). Germline V gene data show CDR1 as SEHNR and CDR2 as FQNEAQ (reference sequence). V was cut by 6 bases and J by 8 bases, with 22 bases left in between. CDR3 length: 16 amino acids. CDR3 coding DNA: TGTGCCAGCAGTAACAACAGGCCCCAGCTGGGAGAAAAACTGTTTTTT. Residues: CASSNNRPQLGEKLFF. The whole variable domain, remainder taken from reference TRBV7-9 and TRBJ1-4, is DTGVSQNPRHKITKRGQNVTFRCDPISEHNRLYWYRQTLGQGPEFLTYFQNEAQLEKSRLLSDRFSAERPKGSFSTLEIQRTEQGDSAMYLCASSNNRPQLGEKLFFGSGTQLSVL.

In DNA form, the CDR3 reads TGTGCCAGCACCCCGACAGGAGGGGGTCATCAGCCCCAGCATTTT. As protein: CASTPTGGGHQPQHF. J is TRBJ1-5 and V is TRBV27; D perhaps matches TRBD1 (6 bases). With 7 bases removed from V and 5 bases from J, the gap between germline ends came to 18 bases. Germline V gives CDR1 MNHEY, CDR2 SMNVEV (reference sequence). This CDR3 is 15 amino acids long.

The sample holds one count of this clone. The CDR3 loop is CASSASGGSYEQFF. CDR3 coding DNA: TGTGCCAGCAGTGCTAGCGGGGGGAGTTATGAGCAGTTCTTC. The chain links TRBV28 to TRBJ2-1; 11 bases are shared with TRBD2. The V and J ends lost 5 bases and 8 bases, in that order; junction bases with no gene match: 5. The CDR3 covers 14 residues. CDR1 is MDHEN and CDR2 is SYDVKM in the germline V gene.

The rearrangement uses TRBV7-6 and TRBJ2-7, with D uncertain. Per germline, CDR1 SGHVS and CDR2 FNYEAQ. V shed 7 bases and J shed 1 base, with 11 bases lying between them. CDR3 length: 13 amino acids. The CDR3 is CASTPPGSYEQYF. DNA for the CDR3: TGTGCCAGCACCCCCCCCGGGTCCTACGAGCAGTACTTC.

The chain combines TRBV5-1 with TRBJ2-5; 10 bases are a match to TRBD1. With 0 bases clipped from V and 4 bases from J, the junction kept 9 bases outside the gene matches. Germline loops: CDR1 SGHRS, CDR2 YFSETQ. The CDR3 contains 17 residues. CDR3 region: CASSLAPTGGGGETQYF. The CDR3 DNA reads TGCGCCAGCAGCTTGGCCCCGACAGGGGGCGGAGGAGAGACCCAGTACTTC.

The chain combines TRBV27 with TRBJ2-2; no clear D. V lost 2 bases and J lost 7, with 14 bases in between. Per germline, CDR1 MNHEY and CDR2 SMNVEV (reference sequence). The CDR3 loop spans 15 amino acids. The CDR3 nucleotides read TGTGCCAGCAGTTTAAGGTTCCCAAGGTACGGGGAGCTGTTTTTT. It encodes CASSLRFPRYGELFF.

The rearrangement links TRBV2 to TRBJ2-2, with D uncertain. Germline V gives CDR1 SNHLY, CDR2 FYNNEI. This CDR3 comprises 11 residues. The V gene lost 6 bases and the J gene lost 7 bases, with 6 bases spanning the gap. As DNA, the CDR3 is TGTGCCAGCAGGGTTTACGGGGAGCTGTTTTTT. Its translation is CASRVYGELFF. Supplemented by reference TRBV2 and TRBJ2-2, the full variable domain reads EPEVTQTPSHQVTQMGQEVILRCVPISNHLYFYWYRQILGQKVEFLVSFYNNEISEKSEIFDDQFSVERPDGSNFTLKIRSTKLEDSAMYFCASRVYGELFFGEGSRLTVL.

The chain carries TRBV4-2 and TRBJ1-1; no clear D. The V gene lost 1 base and the J gene lost 1 base, with 10 bases spanning the gap. The length of the CDR3 is 15 residues. Germline V gene sequence: CDR1 LGHNA, CDR2 YNFKEQ. The CDR3 spells CASSQGDYGNTEAFF. CDR3 bases: TGTGCCAGCAGCCAAGGGGATTATGGGAACACTGAAGCTTTCTTT.

The gene calls are TRBV7-2 and TRBJ1-5; perhaps TRBD1 as D (6 bases). CDR1 and CDR2 (germline): SGHTA, FQGNSA. This CDR3 contains 15 residues. V lost 7 bases, J lost 1 base, and 14 bases lay in between. The CDR3 bases are TGTGCCAGCACCTCCACAGGGCTCAGCAATCAGCCCCAGCATTTT. Translating gives CASTSTGLSNQPQHF.

The chain is built from TRBV19 and TRBJ1-1, with TRBD1 matching 7 bases. Unmatched junction bases numbered 9, after V lost 7 bases and J lost 1 base. The CDR3 covers 15 residues. Looked up from germline, CDR1 is LNHDA and CDR2 is SQIVND (reference sequence). This CDR3 reads CASTLEGTANTEAFF. The CDR3 coding sequence is TGTGCCAGTACCCTCGAAGGGACAGCGAACACTGAAGCTTTCTTT. Full variable domain (rest looked up from reference TRBV19 and TRBJ1-1): DGGITQSPKYLFRKEGQNVTLSCEQNLNHDAMYWYRQDPGQGLRLIYYSQIVNDFQKGDIAEGYSVSREKKESFPLTVTSAQKNPTAFYLCASTLEGTANTEAFFGQGTRLTVV.

The V call is TRBV9, the J call TRBJ1-4; TRBD1 matches at 7 bases. The V gene's germline CDR1 is SGDLS and CDR2 YYNGEE. V was clipped by 0 bases and J by 5 bases; unmatched bases: 4. CDR3 size: 15 residues. This chain's CDR3 is CASSVEGRGNEKLFF. Here the CDR3 DNA reads TGTGCCAGCAGCGTAGAGGGCAGGGGGAATGAAAAACTGTTTTTT.

The count of this clone is one. V and J are TRBV5-1 and TRBJ1-2; 12 bases are shared with TRBD1. The germline V gene has CDR1 SGHRS and CDR2 YFSETQ. With 0 bases clipped from V and 6 bases from J, the junction kept 3 bases outside the gene matches. This CDR3 comprises 15 residues. Written as DNA, the CDR3 is TGCGCCAGCAGCTTGGGGGACAGGGGGCTCCATGGCTACACCTTC. Encoded protein: CASSLGDRGLHGYTF.

J is TRBJ2-5 and V is TRBV7-2, with 14 positions matching TRBD2. Germline V gene sequence: CDR1 SGHTA, CDR2 FQGNSA. The ends lost 3 bases at V and 5 bases at J; junction bases unmatched: 5. The CDR3 consists of 16 residues. CDR3 in DNA: TGTGCCAGCAGCTTCGGGACTAGCGGGGGTAGGGAGACCCAGTACTTC. Translation gives CASSFGTSGGRETQYF.

The chain employs TRBV12-3 or TRBV12-4 and TRBJ1-2, with D unresolved. The CDR3 consists of 13 residues. Trimming cost V 2 bases and J 6 bases, with 10 bases left between them. CDR3 residues: CASSLRKGHGYTF. CDR3 DNA sequence: TGTGCCAGCAGTTTAAGGAAAGGGCATGGCTACACCTTC.

This sequence joins TRBV5-1 and TRBJ1-5; D is uncertain. The length of the CDR3 is 15 residues. Trimming left V 2 bases short and J 7 bases short, with 16 bases between. The germline CDR1 and CDR2 sequences are SGHRS and YFSETQ. The CDR3, as DNA: TGCGCCAGCAGCTTAGCGGGTGAACTCAGACAGCCCCAGCATTTT. Amino acids: CASSLAGELRQPQHF.

This clone came up a few times. The chain joins TRBV6-6 to TRBJ2-4; 7 nucleotides agree with TRBD1. The V segment lost 5 bases and the J segment 1 base; nucleotides outside the gene matches: 8. Germline loops: CDR1 MNHNY, CDR2 SVGAGI (reference sequence). The CDR3 consists of 16 residues. The CDR3 region has the DNA TGTGCCAGCAGTCTCCAGGAGGACAGGGCCAAAAACATTCAGTACTTC. Its translation is CASSLQEDRAKNIQYF.

The chain joins TRBV5-1 to TRBJ2-7; D unclear. Trimming took off 5 bases at V and 3 bases at J, with 12 bases between the two ends. Germline V gene lookup returns CDR1 SGHRS and CDR2 YFSETQ. The CDR3 runs to 13 residues. The CDR3 DNA follows: TGCGCCAGCAGACTTTCTTCCCTCTACGAGCAGTACTTC. It yields the protein CASRLSSLYEQYF. Based on the CDR3 plus reference TRBV5-1 and TRBJ2-7, the full variable domain is KAGVTQTPRYLIKTRGQQVTLSCSPISGHRSVSWYQQTPGQGLQFLFEYFSETQRNKGNFPGRFSGRQFSNSRSEMNVSTLELGDSALYLCASRLSSLYEQYFGPGTRLTVT.

V and J are TRBV10-2 and TRBJ2-7; D may be TRBD1 or TRBD2 (5 bases each). V was pared by 7 bases and J by 2 bases, with 15 bases between. The germline CDR1 and CDR2 sequences are WSHSY and SAAADI. The CDR3 contains 14 residues. The CDR3 coding sequence is TGCGCCAGCAACTTCCGGGACGGAACCTACGAGCAGTACTTC. It is translated as CASNFRDGTYEQYF.

The genes are TRBV28 and TRBJ1-6; 9 bases match TRBD1. After removal of 6 bases from V and 7 bases from J, the junction contained 7 bases not matched to a gene. Per the germline V gene, CDR1 is MDHEN and CDR2 is SYDVKM. The CDR3 is 15 residues long. The CDR3 is CASSSRGQGNSPLHF. As DNA, the CDR3 is TGTGCCAGCAGCTCTAGGGGACAGGGCAATTCACCCCTCCACTTT.

The rearrangement links TRBV19 to TRBJ1-1, with 8 bases lining up with TRBD1. The CDR3 is made up of 14 amino acids. Trimming cost V 6 bases and J 2 bases; bases outside gene matches: 5. CDR1 and CDR2 from the germline V gene are LNHDA and SQIVND (reference sequence). CDR3 DNA: TGTGCCAGTAGCCGGGACAGGCCTAACACTGAAGCTTTCTTT. Protein: CASSRDRPNTEAFF.

The J gene is TRBJ1-1, the V gene TRBV13; no firm D call. The CDR3 has 12 residues. V was shortened by 6 bases and J by 3 bases, with 8 bases between the two germline ends. Germline V gene data show CDR1 as PRHDT and CDR2 as FYEKMQ (reference sequence). The CDR3 DNA follows: TGTGCCAGCAGTGGAGGGTACACTGAAGCTTTCTTT. Its protein is CASSGGYTEAFF.

The chain combines TRBV7-8 with TRBJ2-3, with 12 bases lining up with TRBD2. Germline V gene data show CDR1 as SGHVS and CDR2 as FQNEAQ. Unmatched junction bases numbered 8, after V lost 1 base and J lost 3 bases. The length of the CDR3 is 18 residues. CDR3 nucleotides: TGTGCCAGCAGCTTAGGGGCGACTAGCGGGAGATGGACAGATACGCAGTATTTT. Amino acid sequence: CASSLGATSGRWTDTQYF.

The CDR3 here is CASSTDRSGGYTF. The CDR3 DNA reads as TGTGCCAGCTCAACGGACAGATCGGGTGGCTACACCTTC. The rearrangement uses TRBV18 and TRBJ1-2; D possibly corresponds to TRBD1 (6 bases). This CDR3 spans 13 amino acids. Germline lookup yields CDR1 KGHSH and CDR2 LQKENI. V lost 5 bases and J lost 7, with 14 bases in between.